The 29 T cell receptor beta chains reported below all come from one sample, sequenced in a study of neoadjuvant anti-PD-1 for oral cavity cancer. This table comes from immunoSEQ multiplex PCR, and its TCRdb copy is limited to in-frame clones, with some not included. The sample lists tens of thousands of clones, around 83% seen once, with about 3.7% in the top ten. This sample comprised PBMCs, obtained before nivolumab (anti-PD-1) treatment. The receptors were gathered from a person aged 35 to 85 with oral cavity squamous cell carcinoma.

This chain links TRBV29-1 with TRBJ2-3, with D tentatively TRBD1 (6 bases). Germline V CDR1 and CDR2: SQVTM, ANQGSEA. V was clipped by 1 base and J by 6 bases, with 11 bases between them. The CDR3 is 13 residues long. The DNA of the CDR3 is TGCAGCGTTGAAGGTGGGGGCCAGGATACGCAGTATTTT. Encoded protein: CSVEGGGQDTQYF.

The chain links TRBV9 to TRBJ2-3; TRBD2 matches 10 bases. CDR1 is SGDLS, CDR2 YYNGEE, per germline. This CDR3 spans 18 amino acids. Trimming took 0 bases from V and 5 from J; bases not matched to a gene: 12. The CDR3 region is CASSVEDLAGVFGDTQYF. The CDR3 region has the DNA TGTGCCAGCAGCGTAGAGGATCTAGCGGGGGTCTTCGGAGATACGCAGTATTTT.

This sequence joins TRBV5-1 and TRBJ2-3, with TRBD2 matching 13 bases. Germline V CDR1 and CDR2: SGHRS, YFSETQ. Unmatched junction bases numbered 19, after V lost 4 bases and J lost 2 bases. CDR3 length equals 21 residues. CDR3 nucleotide sequence: TGCGCCAGCAGCAGGACTAGCGGGGGCCACTTCGAGAGCTTAATCACAGATACGCAGTATTTT. This encodes CASSRTSGGHFESLITDTQYF.

The rearrangement uses TRBV7-3 and TRBJ2-3, with 7 bases lining up with TRBD1. Germline trimming cut 2 bases from V and 0 bases from J; bases unmatched to any gene: 2. Germline CDR1 is SGHTA and CDR2 is FQGTGA. The CDR3 is made up of 15 amino acids. The CDR3 spells CASSLVTGSTDTQYF. CDR3 coding DNA: TGTGCCAGCAGCTTAGTGACAGGGAGCACAGATACGCAGTATTTT.

This chain uses TRBV5-5 with TRBJ2-5, with D perhaps matching TRBD2 (5 bases). In germline, CDR1 is SGHKS, CDR2 YYEKEE (reference sequence). Trimming removed 2 bases at V and 4 bases at J, with 12 bases between. CDR3 size: 14 residues. The CDR3 loop reads CASSFGVPLETQYF. The CDR3 DNA reads TGTGCCAGCAGCTTCGGGGTGCCATTAGAGACCCAGTACTTC.

The rearrangement uses TRBV13 and TRBJ2-1, with D possibly being TRBD1 (6 bases). Germline V gives CDR1 PRHDT, CDR2 FYEKMQ (reference sequence). The CDR3 contains 16 residues. V was pared by 5 bases and J by 5 bases, with 19 bases between. The CDR3 DNA reads as TGTGCCAGCAGCCCCCCCTACGTAGAGGGGGACAATGAGCAGTTCTTC. It specifies CASSPPYVEGDNEQFF.

The J gene is TRBJ2-7, the V gene TRBV11-2; D may be TRBD2 (6 bases). The CDR3 has 16 residues. From germline, CDR1 is SGHAT and CDR2 FQNNGV. Deletions cut 2 bases from V and 2 bases from J, with 16 bases between. CDR3 residues: CASSLRGYGNAYEQYF. CDR3 nucleotide sequence: TGTGCCAGCAGCTTACGGGGGTACGGGAACGCCTACGAGCAGTACTTC.

The V gene is TRBV5-4, the J gene TRBJ2-4, with 7 bases that match TRBD2. The V and J ends lost 0 bases and 2 bases, in that order; junction bases with no gene match: 5. The CDR3 is 16 amino acids. Germline values: CDR1 SGHNT, CDR2 YYREEE (reference sequence). CDR3: CASSLESSGTKNIQYF. Here the CDR3 DNA reads TGTGCCAGCAGCTTGGAGTCCAGCGGGACCAAAAACATTCAGTACTTC.

This chain links TRBV19 with TRBJ2-7; possible D gene TRBD2, 6 bases. This CDR3 is built from 11 residues. Germline CDR1 is LNHDA and CDR2 is SQIVND (reference sequence). V lost 9 bases to trimming and J lost 3 bases, with 9 bases between them. The CDR3 protein is CARGTYYEQYF. The CDR3, as DNA: TGTGCCAGGGGGACTTACTACGAGCAGTACTTC.

This chain connects TRBV5-1 to TRBJ2-5, with 11 bases lining up with TRBD2. V lost 2 bases and J lost 4; bases outside the gene matches: 13. This CDR3 has 18 residues. CDR1 SGHRS and CDR2 YFSETQ come from the germline V gene. CDR3 sequence (DNA): TGCGCCAGCAGCTTTTTTGCGCAACTAGCGGGAGTAGCAGAGACCCAGTACTTC. This sequence encodes CASSFFAQLAGVAETQYF.

The rearrangement joins TRBV25-1 to TRBJ2-1; TRBD2 aligns across 8 bases. Looked up from germline, CDR1 is MGHDK and CDR2 is SYGVNS. Losses at the gene ends were 3 bases for V and 2 bases for J; bases not matched to a gene: 3. The length of the CDR3 is 15 residues. CDR3 sequence (DNA): TGTGCCAGCAGTGATAGCGGGGTTCCCTACAATGAGCAGTTCTTC. Its protein product is CASSDSGVPYNEQFF.

The V call is TRBV10-3, the J call TRBJ2-7; the D gene is possibly TRBD2 (7 bases). The CDR3 sequence is 15 residues long. The germline V and J ends were trimmed by 10 bases and 2 bases, with 21 bases remaining between them. The V gene's germline CDR1 is ENHRY and CDR2 SYGVKD. CDR3 nucleotide sequence: TGTGCCACCCTCGGGGTCCGGGGGGCCGCCTACGAGCAGTACTTC. Its protein product is CATLGVRGAAYEQYF.

The chain has TRBV6-6 and TRBJ1-1; a possible D gene is TRBD1 (5 bases). Trimming left V 4 bases short and J 3 bases short, with 15 bases between. The V gene's germline CDR1 is MNHNY and CDR2 SVGAGI (reference sequence). This CDR3 is built from 15 residues. CDR3 in DNA: TGTGCCAGCAGTTCCCGTGCAGGGAAGGACACTGAAGCTTTCTTT. Translated, it gives CASSSRAGKDTEAFF.

This sequence joins TRBV4-1 and TRBJ2-7; maybe TRBD2 (6 bases). This CDR3 spans 20 amino acids. Germline V lookup: CDR1 MGHRA, CDR2 YSYEKL. Trimming pared 1 base from V and 3 bases from J, leaving 28 bases between. The CDR3 DNA reads TGCGCCAGCAGCCAAGTTATAAGGGGTAGAAAGGCTAGCGTAAACTACGAGCAGTACTTC. Translation gives CASSQVIRGRKASVNYEQYF.

The V call is TRBV19, the J call TRBJ2-1; weak D call: TRBD1 (5 bases). This CDR3 is 15 amino acids long. CDR1 is LNHDA and CDR2 is SQIVND in the germline V gene (reference sequence). With 6 bases removed from V and 6 bases from J, the gap between germline ends came to 18 bases. CDR3 nucleotide sequence: TGTGCCAGTAGGGATGGGGCAGCCGGTCGCAATGAGCAGTTCTTC. It specifies CASRDGAAGRNEQFF.

This clone was seen a handful of times. The rearrangement joins TRBV19 to TRBJ1-2, with 7 nucleotides matching TRBD1. V shed 5 bases and J 8 bases; nucleotides not matched to a gene: 5. Per germline, CDR1 LNHDA and CDR2 SQIVND (reference sequence). The CDR3 runs to 12 residues. CDR3 DNA sequence: TGTGCCAGTAGTTACAGGGGAGCGGGCTACACCTTC. Protein: CASSYRGAGYTF.

This chain links TRBV10-2 with TRBJ1-5; a possible D gene is TRBD1 (5 bases). Germline values: CDR1 WSHSY, CDR2 SAAADI. The CDR3 runs to 13 residues. V lost 8 bases and J 7 bases, leaving 15 bases between the germline ends. CDR3 in DNA: TGCGCCAGCGGAACTCTCAGGGAACAGCCCCAGCATTTT. Encoded protein: CASGTLREQPQHF.

This clone turned up a few times. The chain employs TRBV6-5 and TRBJ2-2, with TRBD1 as a possible D gene (5 bases). Between the trimmed V and J ends, which lost 2 bases and 3 bases, there was a span of 13 bases. This CDR3 has 16 residues. The germline V gene encodes CDR1 MNHEY and CDR2 SVGAGI. CDR3 amino acids: CASSYRQPTYTGELFF. The CDR3 nucleotides read TGTGCCAGCAGTTACCGACAGCCCACCTACACCGGGGAGCTGTTTTTT.

The chain uses TRBV9 and TRBJ2-2, with D perhaps TRBD2 (6 bases). CDR1 is SGDLS and CDR2 is YYNGEE in the germline V gene. The CDR3 sequence is 14 residues long. The V end lost 0 bases, the J end lost 7 bases, and 10 bases lay between the germline ends. The CDR3 bases are TGTGCCAGCAGCGTAGCTGGGGGGTACGGGGAGCTGTTTTTT. Amino acids: CASSVAGGYGELFF.

The V gene is TRBV9, the J gene TRBJ2-1; D might be TRBD1 (6 bases). The CDR3 is made up of 20 amino acids. The germline gives CDR1 SGDLS, CDR2 YYNGEE. V shed 0 bases and J shed 0 bases, with 22 bases lying between them. The CDR3: CASSVGLGFWDTSSYNEQFF. In DNA form, the CDR3 reads TGTGCCAGCAGCGTAGGCCTTGGATTTTGGGACACGAGCTCCTACAATGAGCAGTTCTTC.

This rearrangement joins TRBV7-8 to TRBJ2-5, with 12 bases lining up with TRBD2. The V gene end was trimmed by 5 bases and the J gene end by 5 bases; junction bases not matched to a gene: 15. The CDR3 runs 18 residues. The germline CDR1 and CDR2 sequences are SGHVS and FQNEAQ. The CDR3 loop is CASSLPRVLAGGRETQYF. DNA for the CDR3: TGTGCCAGCAGCCTACCTAGAGTTCTAGCGGGGGGGCGGGAGACCCAGTACTTC.

J is TRBJ2-3 and V is TRBV27, with TRBD2 identical over 14 bases. Germline CDR1 and CDR2: MNHEY and SMNVEV (reference sequence). The V and J ends lost 6 bases and 0 bases, in that order; junction bases with no gene match: 5. This CDR3 has 17 residues. The CDR3: CASRGLAGVLSTDTQYF. DNA for the CDR3: TGTGCCAGCAGGGGACTAGCGGGAGTCCTTAGCACAGATACGCAGTATTTT.

V is TRBV27 and J is TRBJ2-1; the D is unclear. Trimming shortened V by 7 bases and J by 7 bases, and 20 bases separated the two germline ends. Per the germline V gene, CDR1 is MNHEY and CDR2 is SMNVEV (reference sequence). The CDR3 extends over 15 amino acids. CDR3 DNA sequence: TGTGCCAGCACCCTGGCTGGGTCAGCGAGTAATGAGCAGTTCTTC. Protein sequence: CASTLAGSASNEQFF.

V is TRBV29-1 and J is TRBJ2-1; D perhaps matches TRBD1 (5 bases). This CDR3 is 11 amino acids long. The V and J ends lost 7 bases and 8 bases respectively, with 12 bases between them. CDR1 is SQVTM and CDR2 is ANQGSEA in the germline V gene. CDR3 sequence: CSAILGDEQFF. In nucleotides, the CDR3 is TGCAGCGCCATTTTAGGGGATGAGCAGTTCTTC.

V gene TRBV6-5 combines with J gene TRBJ1-3; D gene uncertain. Trimming stripped 8 bases from V and 0 bases from J, with 11 bases between. Looked up from germline, CDR1 is MNHEY and CDR2 is SVGAGI. The CDR3 spans 14 residues. The CDR3 DNA reads as TGTGCCAGCTCGGCAGGACCCTCTGGAAACACCATATATTTT. Amino acid sequence: CASSAGPSGNTIYF.

V is TRBV4-2 and J is TRBJ1-1, with 9 bases matching TRBD1. Germline CDR1 reads LGHNA; CDR2 reads YNFKEQ. This CDR3 spans 16 amino acids. V gave up 3 bases and J gave up 5 bases; unmatched junction bases: 10. CDR3 amino acids: CASSQEGQGPLTEAFF. Here the CDR3 DNA reads TGTGCCAGCAGCCAGGAGGGACAGGGACCTCTGACTGAAGCTTTCTTT.

The genes are TRBV11-2 and TRBJ1-3; D might be TRBD1 (6 bases). The ends were cut back, 3 bases at V and 8 bases at J, with 14 bases in the middle. The CDR3 totals 14 residues. Germline V gene sequence: CDR1 SGHAT, CDR2 FQNNGV. The DNA for the CDR3 is TGTGCCAGCAGCTTGAGCAGGGGACTAGACACCATATATTTT. Protein: CASSLSRGLDTIYF.

V and J are TRBV28 and TRBJ1-5; D gene ambiguous. V was cut by 4 bases and J by 4 bases, with 5 bases left in between. Germline CDR1 MDHEN, CDR2 SYDVKM. The CDR3 extends over 12 amino acids. CDR3 in DNA: TGTGCCAGCAGTTCCATGAATCAGCCCCAGCATTTT. It yields the protein CASSSMNQPQHF.

The genes are TRBV19 and TRBJ2-2; 11 positions agree with TRBD2. Germline V gene lookup returns CDR1 LNHDA and CDR2 SQIVND (reference sequence). CDR3 length equals 16 residues. V lost 6 bases, J lost 5 bases, and 8 bases stayed unmatched. CDR3 sequence: CASRTSGNEQTGELFF. In nucleotides, the CDR3 is TGTGCCAGTAGGACTAGCGGGAACGAGCAGACCGGGGAGCTGTTTTTT. Full variable domain (rest looked up from reference TRBV19 and TRBJ2-2): DGGITQSPKYLFRKEGQNVTLSCEQNLNHDAMYWYRQDPGQGLRLIYYSQIVNDFQKGDIAEGYSVSREKKESFPLTVTSAQKNPTAFYLCASRTSGNEQTGELFFGEGSRLTVL.